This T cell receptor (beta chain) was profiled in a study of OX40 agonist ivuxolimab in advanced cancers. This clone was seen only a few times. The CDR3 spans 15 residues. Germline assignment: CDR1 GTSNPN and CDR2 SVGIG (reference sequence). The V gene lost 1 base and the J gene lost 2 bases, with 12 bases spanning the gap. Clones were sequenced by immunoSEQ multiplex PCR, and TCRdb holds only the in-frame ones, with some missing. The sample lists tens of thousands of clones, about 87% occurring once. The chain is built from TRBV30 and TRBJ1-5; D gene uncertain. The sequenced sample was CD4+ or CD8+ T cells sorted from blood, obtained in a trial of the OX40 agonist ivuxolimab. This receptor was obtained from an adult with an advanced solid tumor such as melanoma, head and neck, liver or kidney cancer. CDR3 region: CAWSGEGSGNQPQHF. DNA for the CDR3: TGTGCCTGGAGTGGGGAGGGCTCGGGCAATCAGCCCCAGCATTTT.